This TCR beta chain was captured in a study of Ad26.COV2.S vaccination and SARS-CoV-2 variants. Points from the study as a whole: Vaccine recipients had higher spike-specific TCR breadth than placebo recipients.

Treatment denoted: approximately 18 received Ad26.COV2.S at low or high dose, single or two shots; about 5 received placebo; per-sample allocation not given. Material that was analyzed had been drawn on day 63 after the first vaccine or placebo injection. Regarding this clone: Its antigen remains unidentified.

Produced via immunoSEQ multiplex PCR; TCRdb's table is partial and in-frame only. Of around 400,000 clones listed, about 93% are singletons. Sequences were derived from peripheral blood, sampled in a trial of Ad26.COV2.S vaccine versus placebo. The TCR sequence derives from a person aged 18-65 years who received the Ad26.COV2.S COVID-19 vaccine or a placebo.

CDR3 protein: CASSTQGAASTEAFF. The CDR3 bases are TGTGCCAGCAGTACACAGGGTGCGGCGAGTACTGAAGCTTTCTTT. The genes are TRBV6-7 and TRBJ1-1; TRBD1 might be the D (6 bases). TRBV6-7 is filed as an ORF, its function uncertain. Trimming shortened V by 5 bases and J by 5 bases, and 18 bases separated the two germline ends. The CDR3 is 15 residues long.